A selection of T cell receptor beta chains follows, all from one sample in a study of shared clonotypes between healthy human individuals. Repertoires were generated with immunoSEQ multiplex PCR, while TCRdb's copy carries only in-frame clones and drops some. The repertoire has 700,000 or so clones, about two thirds of them found once; the top ten carry about 1.8%. The material sequenced was memory CD4+ T cells sorted from blood. Receptors originate from a woman aged 25 to 39 in good health. Both conserved end residues are part of each CDR3. A D gene is named only where the DNA matches it firmly.

d_call	v_call	j_call	cdr3_aa
.	TRBV5-1	TRBJ1-1	CASSDGTSNTEAFF
.	TRBV28	TRBJ2-5	CASSFTPSGGGGETQYF
.	TRBV9	TRBJ1-1	CASSVAGWNTEAFF
TRBD1	TRBV2	TRBJ2-5	CASTGTGAVKTQYF
TRBD2	TRBV5-1	TRBJ2-7	CASTPPGGSRHEQYF
TRBD1	TRBV19	TRBJ2-7	CASTTTGGPSYEQYF
.	TRBV7-2	TRBJ1-2	CASSPRNTGFYTF
.	TRBV6-1	TRBJ1-1	CASSELRGVTEAFF
.	TRBV4-1	TRBJ2-1	CASSQDGASSYNEQFF
.	TRBV28	TRBJ2-7	CASSSSSRPLGYF
.	TRBV5-1	TRBJ2-2	CASSFLERTGELFF
TRBD1	TRBV11-2	TRBJ2-3	CASSRNGQAGDTQYF
TRBD1	TRBV18	TRBJ2-5	CASSLGTAIQETQYF
.	TRBV29-1	TRBJ1-1	CSVIGALNTEAFF
.	TRBV7-8	TRBJ2-5	CASSFGGTRETQYF
TRBD2	TRBV4-1	TRBJ2-7	CASSQTGTRAFEQYF
TRBD2	TRBV28	TRBJ2-7	CASTSSGDLYEQYF
.	TRBV5-5	TRBJ2-5	CASSLGASYARETQYF
.	TRBV7-7	TRBJ1-1	CASSLGLYTEAFF
.	TRBV28	TRBJ2-7	CASSFPLKYEQYF
TRBD2	TRBV5-6	TRBJ2-7	CASSLRTSGPYEQYF
.	TRBV7-7	TRBJ2-1	CASSFSPGTSYNEQFF
.	TRBV15	TRBJ2-1	CATSSDRTLTHSYNEQFF
.	TRBV6-5	TRBJ1-3	CASCREAGNTIYF
.	TRBV19	TRBJ1-5	CASSRDAVEPQHF
TRBD2	TRBV27	TRBJ2-1	CASSTTSGRRNEQFF
TRBD2	TRBV9	TRBJ2-1	CASRELALNSYNEQFF
.	TRBV7-9	TRBJ2-2	CASSLATGHTGELFF
.	TRBV6-5	TRBJ1-5	CASSYSAGVSWPQHF
TRBD1	TRBV29-1	TRBJ2-1	CSVEPGGFF
.	TRBV10-3	TRBJ2-4	CAARDLAKNIQYF
.	TRBV11-2	TRBJ2-3	CASSLDLGQTTQYF
.	TRBV27	TRBJ1-2	CASRKGDGYTF
.	TRBV5-1	TRBJ1-1	CASSRDNSGVTEAFF
.	TRBV5-1	TRBJ2-1	CASSLDGRTSYNEQFF